This T cell receptor beta chain stems from a study of OX40 agonist ivuxolimab in advanced cancers. This clone occurred once. Its specificity is unknown. The germline V gene has CDR1 SGHAT and CDR2 FQNNGV. V was clipped by 5 bases and J by 8 bases, with 19 bases between them. This CDR3 contains 15 residues. Method: immunoSEQ multiplex PCR; TCRdb's copy keeps in-frame clones and lacks some. The data contain about 48,000 clones, roughly three quarters of them singletons. General study points: Both blood CD4+ and CD8+ T cells showed clonal growth by week 6 at 0.1 to 3.0 mg/kg. Part of the nonresponder group also had normalized T-cell clonal expansion that was low. Expanded clones were, on average, more numerous among CD8+ T cells than CD4+.

The starting material was CD4+ or CD8+ T cells sorted from blood, obtained in a trial of the OX40 agonist ivuxolimab. This clonotype originated in an adult with an advanced solid tumor such as melanoma, head and neck, liver or kidney cancer. This rearrangement joins TRBV11-2 to TRBJ2-1, with D unclear. CDR3 sequence reads: CASSTNALGVDEQFF. Written as DNA, the CDR3 is TGTGCCAGCAGCACCAACGCTTTAGGCGTTGATGAGCAGTTCTTC.